The source of this T cell receptor (beta chain) is a study of identifying expanded T cells in peripheral blood. Data came from immunoSEQ multiplex PCR; TCRdb stores just in-frame clones and leaves some out. The data contain about 78,000 clones, 70% to 90% of them singletons. Germline lookup yields CDR1 SGHRS and CDR2 YFSETQ. The CDR3 covers 16 residues. The trim removed 3 bases at V and 4 bases at J, leaving 8 bases unmatched. The receptor's source is a person aged 18 to 75 in good health. The chain combines TRBV5-1 with TRBJ1-3, with 9 bases lining up with TRBD1. The sample taken for sequencing was blood. CDR3 DNA sequence: TGCGCCAGCAGCTCCCAAGGGACAGGGTTCGGAAACACCATATATTTT. The encoded protein is CASSSQGTGFGNTIYF.